These T cell receptor beta chains were read from a single sample in a study of blood T cell repertoires in COVID-19. Sequencing was performed with immunoSEQ multiplex PCR; in TCRdb, only in-frame clones are kept and a portion is missing. The sample holds tens of thousands of clones, more than 85% seen once. The specimen sequenced was peripheral blood. These receptors originate from a human donor with active COVID-19. The donor label of this sample is uncertain. Both conserved end residues are part of each CDR3. The order of the fields is V gene, D gene, clone size, J gene, CDR3 DNA, CDR3 protein. The D gene is left open where the match is weak. Clone size is stated in some rows and not others, as once, few, many or a class when expanded.

V: TRBV11-3; D: TRBD2; size: NA; J: TRBJ2-3; DNA: TGTGCCAGCAGCCCGGGAGTGAGCGGGAGTACTCGGAGCACAGATACGCAGTATTTT; CDR3: CASSPGVSGSTRSTDTQYF
V: TRBV29-1; D: TRBD1; size: NA; J: TRBJ1-2; DNA: TGCAGCGTTGAACCGACAGGGCCGAACTATGGCTACACCTTC; CDR3: CSVEPTGPNYGYTF
V: TRBV7-9; D: NA; size: NA; J: TRBJ1-5; DNA: TGTGCCAGCAGCTTAGTAGGGGTAGGTCAGCCCCAGCATTTT; CDR3: CASSLVGVGQPQHF
V: TRBV7-9; D: NA; size: few; J: TRBJ2-7; DNA: TGTGCCAGCAGCTTAAAGGAGAACTACGAGCAGTACTTC; CDR3: CASSLKENYEQYF
V: TRBV4-3; D: TRBD2; size: once; J: TRBJ2-7; DNA: TGCGCCAGCAGCCTTCTAGCGGGGTCGCGCGAGCAGTACTTC; CDR3: CASSLLAGSREQYF
V: TRBV3-1/TRBV3-2; D: NA; size: once; J: TRBJ1-6; DNA: TGTGCCAGCAGCCAAGAGCAGGGCACCACACCCCTCCACTTT; CDR3: CASSQEQGTTPLHF
V: TRBV4-3; D: TRBD2; size: NA; J: TRBJ2-2; DNA: TGCGCCAGCAGCCCGCTGGGACTAGCGGGAGGATATGCCGGGGAGCTGTTTTTT; CDR3: CASSPLGLAGGYAGELFF
V: TRBV5-1; D: NA; size: NA; J: TRBJ2-1; DNA: TGCGCCAGCAGCCCGACACCCCCTCTGGTCCCCTACAATGAGCAGTTCTTC; CDR3: CASSPTPPLVPYNEQFF
V: TRBV5-6; D: TRBD1; size: NA; J: TRBJ1-1; DNA: TGTGCCAGCAGCTTCGGAACAGGGGGCACTGAAGCTTTCTTT; CDR3: CASSFGTGGTEAFF
V: TRBV19; D: NA; size: NA; J: TRBJ1-1; DNA: TGTGCCAGTAGTATCCGGTTCGATGGAGGCACTGAAGCTTTCTTT; CDR3: CASSIRFDGGTEAFF
V: TRBV28; D: NA; size: once; J: TRBJ1-2; DNA: TGTGCCAGCAGTTTAGGCGGGCGGGGTGGCTACACCTTC; CDR3: CASSLGGRGGYTF
V: TRBV9; D: NA; size: NA; J: TRBJ2-1; DNA: TGTGCCAGCAGCGTCCTTTCAATTAGCGGCTCCTACAATGAGCAGTTCTTC; CDR3: CASSVLSISGSYNEQFF
V: TRBV24-1; D: NA; size: NA; J: TRBJ1-2; DNA: TGTGCCACCAGTGACCGGACGGGAGCTAACTATGGCTACACCTTC; CDR3: CATSDRTGANYGYTF
V: TRBV4-1; D: TRBD1; size: NA; J: TRBJ2-7; DNA: TGCGCCAGCAGCCAGACCGACAGGGGGTACGAGCAGTACTTC; CDR3: CASSQTDRGYEQYF
V: TRBV28; D: NA; size: NA; J: TRBJ1-5; DNA: TGTGCCAGCAGGGGCAGGAATAATCAGCCCCAGCATTTT; CDR3: CASRGRNNQPQHF
V: TRBV4-3; D: NA; size: NA; J: TRBJ2-1; DNA: TGCGCCAGCAGCCAACACTCACAAAGTGGGGCGTCCTACAATGAGCAGTTCTTC; CDR3: CASSQHSQSGASYNEQFF
V: TRBV7-9; D: NA; size: NA; J: TRBJ1-3; DNA: TGTGCCAGCAGCCCTCTCGGGTCGTCCGGAAACACCATATATTTT; CDR3: CASSPLGSSGNTIYF
V: TRBV5-5; D: TRBD1; size: NA; J: TRBJ2-7; DNA: TGTGCCAGCAGTCGCGGACAGGGAACCTACGAGCAGTACTTC; CDR3: CASSRGQGTYEQYF
V: TRBV4-3; D: NA; size: once; J: TRBJ2-1; DNA: TGCGCCAGCAGCCAAGATTATGGAGGGGTTCCCCTATACAATGAGCAGTTCTTC; CDR3: CASSQDYGGVPLYNEQFF
V: TRBV5-5; D: NA; size: NA; J: TRBJ1-4; DNA: TGTGCCAGCAGCCCCCGCGCACAGCCGGAAGAAAAACTGTTTTTT; CDR3: CASSPRAQPEEKLFF
V: TRBV13; D: TRBD1; size: NA; J: TRBJ2-1; DNA: TGTGCCAGCAGCTTAGGGGGACAGGGGAAGTTCGATGAGCAGTTCTTC; CDR3: CASSLGGQGKFDEQFF
V: TRBV5-1; D: NA; size: NA; J: TRBJ1-1; DNA: TGCGCCAGCAGCTTGAGAACCGGGGACACTGAAGCTTTCTTT; CDR3: CASSLRTGDTEAFF
V: TRBV9; D: TRBD1; size: NA; J: TRBJ1-1; DNA: TGTGCCAGCAGCGTAGTGACAGGGGGGGACACTGAAGCTTTCTTT; CDR3: CASSVVTGGDTEAFF
V: TRBV6-5; D: NA; size: NA; J: TRBJ2-5; DNA: TGTGCCAGCAGTTACTCGCGGGAAACCGGGGCCCAGTACTTC; CDR3: CASSYSRETGAQYF